This TCR beta chain was captured by sequencing in a study of T cells in Graves' hyperthyroidism and ophthalmopathy. Exclusion of a patient resulted from uncontrolled infection, other autoimmune disease, pregnancy or lactation. Used for diagnoses were clinical symptoms, serum thyroxine and TRAb, thyroid ultrasound and orbital computed tomography. This clonotype appeared many times. Its antigen remains unidentified. Amplification of TCR beta CDR3 regions used RNA as the template. The HTBI primer set was used in a first-round RT-PCR of the TCR CDR3. TCRdb re-analysed the multiplex PCR reads in MiXCR, keeping a single row per CDR3 protein. The data show 550,000 to 700,000 distinct CDR3 sequences, about 43% seen once. The V gene's germline CDR1 is SNHLY and CDR2 FYNNEI. The CDR3 has 14 amino acids. Trimming at V came to 7 bases and at J to 4 bases, leaving 4 bases not matched to a gene. Findings and caveats of the study: Onset of ophthalmopathy came a median approximately 6 months after the model predicted it. Blood also contained most expanded thyroid clonotypes above 0.001.

The receptor comes from an adult woman with Graves' disease, either hyperthyroidism or ophthalmopathy (not recorded which). The sequenced sample was peripheral blood or thyroid tissue (not recorded which). The genes are TRBV2 and TRBJ1-5; 10 positions agree with TRBD1. Written as DNA, the CDR3 is TGTGCCAGCAATGGGGACAGGGGAAATCAGCCCCAGCATTTT. Translating it yields CASNGDRGNQPQHF.